This entry is about one T cell receptor (beta chain). V lost 4 bases to trimming and J lost 5 bases; unmatched junction nucleotides: 2. The CDR3 extends over 14 amino acids. Germline V gene data show CDR1 as MNHEY and CDR2 as SVGAGI. This record belongs to a study of blood T cell repertoires in COVID-19. Across the study: Specimens from acute and convalescent COVID-19 originated in the United States, Italy and Spain. The analysed material was cDNA or gDNA that came from T cells, B-cell-depleted T cells, or PBMCs.

As originally analysed: Quantification of nucleated cells was approximated via reference gene primer amplification. Repertoires were generated with immunoSEQ multiplex PCR, while TCRdb's copy carries only in-frame clones and drops some. V and J calls and clone size are copied from that table; D and trimming were computed from the DNA. This sample yields 25,000 to 30,000 clones, of which 60% to 80% are seen a single time; over 20% belongs to the top ten. The TCR sequence derives from a boy under 10 years old with active or convalescent COVID-19. The rearrangement joins TRBV6-5 to TRBJ1-2; TRBD1 agrees at 12 bases. The sample comprised peripheral blood. The CDR3 loop reads CASSWDRGRYGYTF. The DNA of the CDR3 is TGTGCCAGCAGTTGGGACAGGGGGCGGTATGGCTACACCTTC.